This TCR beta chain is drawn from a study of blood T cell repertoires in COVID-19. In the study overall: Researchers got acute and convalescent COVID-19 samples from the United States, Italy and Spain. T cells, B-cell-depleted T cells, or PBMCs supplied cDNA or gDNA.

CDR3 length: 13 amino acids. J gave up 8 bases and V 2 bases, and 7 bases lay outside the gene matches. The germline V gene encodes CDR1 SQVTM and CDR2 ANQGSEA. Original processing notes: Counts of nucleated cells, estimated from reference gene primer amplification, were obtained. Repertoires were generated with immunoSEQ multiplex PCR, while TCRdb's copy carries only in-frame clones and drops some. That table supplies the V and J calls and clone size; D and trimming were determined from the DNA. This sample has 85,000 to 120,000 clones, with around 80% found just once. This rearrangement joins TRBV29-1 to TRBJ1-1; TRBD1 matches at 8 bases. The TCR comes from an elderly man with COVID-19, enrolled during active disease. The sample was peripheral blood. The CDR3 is CSVEQTGGLEAFF. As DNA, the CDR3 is TGCAGCGTTGAACAAACAGGGGGGCTCGAAGCTTTCTTT.